Listed below are T cell receptor beta chains from one sample, sequenced in a study of shared clonotypes between healthy human individuals. Sequenced by immunoSEQ multiplex PCR; TCRdb stores in-frame clones only, minus some. This sample has around 2.1 million clones; approximately 96% occur once, and the top ten carry roughly 0.13%. The sequencing input was naive CD4+ T cells sorted from blood. The receptor source for this set is a young man in good health. Both conserved end residues are part of each CDR3. The order of the fields is D gene, clone size, V gene, J gene, CDR3 protein, CDR3 DNA. The D gene is left open where the match is weak. Clone size is given for some rows only: seen once, a few or many times, or a class if the clone is expanded.

>TRBD1|NA|TRBV7-9|TRBJ1-5
CASTRPPQGDVQPQHF
TGTGCCAGCACCCGTCCCCCCCAGGGGGATGTTCAGCCCCAGCATTTT
>NA|NA|TRBV2|TRBJ2-5
CASSPWGLVVETQYF
TGTGCCAGCAGCCCCTGGGGGCTAGTCGTCGAGACCCAGTACTTC
>TRBD2|NA|TRBV5-4|TRBJ2-7
CASSGGGPNLYEQYF
TGTGCCAGCAGCGGGGGGGGACCGAATCTCTACGAGCAGTACTTC
>TRBD2|once|TRBV2|TRBJ2-1
CASSGLAGVRSNEQFF
TGTGCCAGCAGTGGGCTAGCGGGAGTCCGTTCCAATGAGCAGTTCTTC
>TRBD2|NA|TRBV4-1|TRBJ2-5
CASSHDPIAGGVETQYF
TGCGCCAGCAGCCATGATCCTATAGCGGGAGGGGTAGAGACCCAGTACTTC
>TRBD2|NA|TRBV6-1|TRBJ2-7
CASSGGLAGGRLAYEQYF
TGTGCCAGCAGTGGGGGACTAGCGGGAGGCCGCCTCGCCTACGAGCAGTACTTC
>TRBD1|NA|TRBV5-4|TRBJ1-3
CASSVGTVSSGNTIYF
TGTGCCAGCAGCGTAGGGACAGTGAGTTCTGGAAACACCATATATTTT
>TRBD1|NA|TRBV7-6|TRBJ1-1
CASSLADRLNTEAFF
TGTGCCAGCAGCTTAGCGGACAGGTTGAACACTGAAGCTTTCTTT
>NA|NA|TRBV7-2|TRBJ2-7
CASSRGSGDEQYF
TGTGCCAGCAGCCGCGGGTCGGGGGACGAGCAGTACTTC
>NA|once|TRBV28|TRBJ1-1
CASGTYGGRSEAFF
TGTGCCAGCGGAACGTATGGGGGACGTTCTGAAGCTTTCTTT
>NA|NA|TRBV29-1|TRBJ1-2
CSVEGRSDPPGYTF
TGCAGCGTTGAAGGAAGGTCGGACCCCCCTGGCTACACCTTC
>NA|NA|TRBV6-1|TRBJ1-2
CASRAANYGYTF
TGTGCCAGCAGAGCAGCTAACTATGGCTACACCTTC
>NA|NA|TRBV7-2|TRBJ2-5
CASSQGRSETQYF
TGTGCCAGCAGCCAAGGCAGGTCGGAGACCCAGTACTTC
>NA|NA|TRBV5-8|TRBJ1-4
CASSLSGAATNEKLFF
TGTGCCAGCAGCTTGTCCGGAGCGGCAACTAATGAAAAACTGTTTTTT
>NA|NA|TRBV11-2|TRBJ2-1
CASTVTVWSSYNEQFF
TGTGCCAGCACCGTGACAGTTTGGAGCTCCTACAATGAGCAGTTCTTC
>NA|NA|TRBV29-1|TRBJ2-7
CSVEESGGLPYEQYF
TGCAGCGTTGAAGAGAGTGGCGGGCTCCCCTACGAGCAGTACTTC
>TRBD2|NA|TRBV2|TRBJ2-7
CASGEGTSYEQYF
TGTGCCAGCGGGGAGGGGACCTCCTACGAGCAGTACTTC
>TRBD1|NA|TRBV5-4|TRBJ1-4
CASSFRDRGGHEKLFF
TGTGCCAGCAGCTTCCGGGACAGGGGAGGGCATGAAAAACTGTTTTTT
>TRBD2|NA|TRBV9|TRBJ2-3
CASSGTSGGTYTQYF
TGTGCCAGCAGTGGGACTAGCGGGGGGACCTATACGCAGTATTTT
>NA|NA|TRBV9|TRBJ2-5
CASNDETQYF
TGTGCCAGCAATGACGAGACCCAGTACTTC
>NA|once|TRBV7-9|TRBJ1-2
CASSLVAGGYTF
TGTGCCAGCAGCTTAGTAGCGGGTGGCTACACCTTC
>NA|NA|TRBV10-3|TRBJ2-3
CAIKSAGEDTQYF
TGTGCCATCAAATCGGCAGGGGAGGATACGCAGTATTTT
>NA|NA|TRBV2|TRBJ1-5
CASSEARILNQPQHF
TGTGCCAGCAGTGAAGCGCGGATCCTTAATCAGCCCCAGCATTTT
>NA|once|TRBV6-6|TRBJ2-7
CASSYPKGEQYF
TGTGCCAGCAGTTACCCGAAAGGCGAGCAGTACTTC
>NA|NA|TRBV6-1|TRBJ2-3
CAINIAHLTDTQYF
TGTGCCATCAATATAGCGCACCTCACAGATACGCAGTATTTT
>TRBD1|NA|TRBV2|TRBJ2-2
CASSGQGGRTGELFF
TGTGCCAGCAGTGGACAGGGGGGTCGGACCGGGGAGCTGTTTTTT
>TRBD1|NA|TRBV6-6|TRBJ1-1
CAHRGIMNTEAFF
TGTGCCCACAGGGGGATAATGAACACTGAAGCTTTCTTT
>NA|NA|TRBV30|TRBJ1-4
CAWNLGDATNEKLFF
TGTGCCTGGAACCTGGGAGATGCAACTAATGAAAAACTGTTTTTT
>NA|NA|TRBV2|TRBJ2-7
CAYRDGDSYEQYF
TGTGCCTACCGGGACGGAGACTCCTACGAGCAGTACTTC
>NA|NA|TRBV12-5|TRBJ2-3
CASGPGRVATTDTQYF
TGTGCTAGTGGCCCGGGACGGGTCGCGACCACAGATACGCAGTATTTT
>NA|NA|TRBV6-5|TRBJ2-4
CASSYSRVAKNIQYF
TGTGCCAGCAGTTACTCCCGGGTGGCCAAAAACATTCAGTACTTC
>NA|NA|TRBV10-2|TRBJ1-5
CASSSQGDQPQHF
TGCGCCAGCAGTTCTCAAGGGGATCAGCCCCAGCATTTT
>NA|NA|TRBV5-6|TRBJ2-5
CASSSTGLEETQYF
TGTGCCAGCAGCTCGACGGGACTCGAGGAGACCCAGTACTTC
>NA|NA|TRBV7-2|TRBJ1-1
CASSLGTENTEAFF
TGTGCCAGCAGCCTTGGGACGGAAAACACTGAAGCTTTCTTT
>NA|NA|TRBV11-2|TRBJ2-1
CASSPSYEQFF
TGTGCCAGCAGCCCCAGCTATGAGCAGTTCTTC
>NA|NA|TRBV28|TRBJ2-1
CASSLWQGGGNEQFF
TGTGCCAGCAGTTTATGGCAGGGTGGAGGCAATGAGCAGTTCTTC
>NA|NA|TRBV5-6|TRBJ2-7
CASSSGTSYEQYF
TGTGCCAGCAGCTCCGGGACATCCTACGAGCAGTACTTC
>NA|NA|TRBV6-5|TRBJ2-3
CASTQPGTDTQYF
TGTGCCAGCACCCAGCCGGGAACGGATACGCAGTATTTT
>NA|NA|TRBV7-8|TRBJ1-1
CASSPLDRSPEAFF
TGTGCCAGCAGCCCCCTAGACAGGTCCCCTGAAGCTTTCTTT
>NA|NA|TRBV10-3|TRBJ1-4
CAISDGGNEKLFF
TGTGCCATCAGTGACGGAGGGAATGAAAAACTGTTTTTT
>NA|NA|TRBV2|TRBJ2-3
CASSEVSGASTDTQYF
TGTGCCAGCAGTGAAGTTTCGGGGGCCTCCACAGATACGCAGTATTTT
>TRBD2|NA|TRBV5-1|TRBJ2-5
CASSPTRTSGLGVGETQYF
TGCGCCAGCAGCCCGACGCGGACTAGCGGGCTGGGGGTAGGGGAGACCCAGTACTTC
>TRBD2|NA|TRBV28|TRBJ2-7
CASSLLGREDYEQYF
TGTGCCAGCAGTTTGTTGGGTCGGGAGGACTACGAGCAGTACTTC
>NA|NA|TRBV30|TRBJ1-5
CAWSVSGGIEPQHF
TGTGCCTGGAGTGTTAGCGGTGGCATAGAGCCCCAGCATTTT